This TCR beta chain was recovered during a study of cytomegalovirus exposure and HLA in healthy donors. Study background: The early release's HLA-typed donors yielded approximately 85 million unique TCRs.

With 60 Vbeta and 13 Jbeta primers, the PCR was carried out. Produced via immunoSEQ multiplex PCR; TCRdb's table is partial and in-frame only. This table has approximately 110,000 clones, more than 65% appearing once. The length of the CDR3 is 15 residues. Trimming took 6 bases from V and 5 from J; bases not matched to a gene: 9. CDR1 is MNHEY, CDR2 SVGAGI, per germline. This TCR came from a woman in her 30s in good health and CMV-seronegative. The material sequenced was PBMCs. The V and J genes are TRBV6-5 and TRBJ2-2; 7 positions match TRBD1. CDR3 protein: CASRAGTVETGELFF. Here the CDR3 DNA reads TGTGCCAGCAGAGCCGGGACAGTAGAAACCGGGGAGCTGTTTTTT.